These T cell receptor beta chains were read from a single sample in a study of neoadjuvant nivolumab and ipilimumab in lung cancer. Measured with immunoSEQ multiplex PCR; TCRdb has only the in-frame clones, and not every one. Found here are tens of thousands of clones, approximately 90% of them singletons; the top ten hold under 4.5%. The sequenced sample was blood, obtained before neoadjuvant nivolumab, alone or with ipilimumab. These receptors all stem from an adult with non-small cell lung cancer. Some clones in this sample may be carry-over from other donors' samples. The CDR3 runs from the conserved cysteine through the conserved F or W. A D gene is named only where the DNA matches it firmly. Clone sizes are given selectively: once, few, many, or a class where the clone is expanded.

CDR3nt	CDR3aa	abundance	d_gene	v_gene	j_gene
TGTGCCAGCAGCTTAGGACAGGGGAACAATGAGCAGTTCTTC	CASSLGQGNNEQFF	.	TRBD1	TRBV7-3	TRBJ2-1
TGTGCCAGCAGCGTAGGGAGCTTGGGGGTCTACGAGCAGTACTTC	CASSVGSLGVYEQYF	.	.	TRBV9	TRBJ2-7
TGTGCCAGCAGCTTAGCCCCACAGGTCCTTAACTATGGCTACACCTTC	CASSLAPQVLNYGYTF	.	.	TRBV11-2	TRBJ1-2
TGTGCCTGGAGTGGGGTGAACACTGAAGCTTTCTTT	CAWSGVNTEAFF	.	.	TRBV30	TRBJ1-1
TGTGCCAGCAGCTTGGAGCTGAGACTAGCGGGGTCCACCGGGGAGCTGTTTTTT	CASSLELRLAGSTGELFF	.	TRBD2	TRBV5-4	TRBJ2-2
TGCGCCAGCAGCCCCCGGACTAGCGGGTCCTACGAGCAGTACTTC	CASSPRTSGSYEQYF	few	TRBD2	TRBV4-3	TRBJ2-7
TGTGCCAGCAAGTCTGCGGGCCTGGACTACGAGCAGTACTTC	CASKSAGLDYEQYF	.	.	TRBV18	TRBJ2-7
TGCACCAGCAGCCAAGATGGTCAGGGCCCCATCTACGAGCAGTACTTC	CTSSQDGQGPIYEQYF	.	.	TRBV1	TRBJ2-7
TGTGCCAGCAGCCCCACGTTCCGGCTAGTAGCCGGGGAGCTGTTTTTT	CASSPTFRLVAGELFF	.	.	TRBV7-9	TRBJ2-2
TGCAGTGCTAGTGCAGGTAACGGCTACACCTTC	CSASAGNGYTF	.	.	TRBV20-1	TRBJ1-2
TGCGCCAGCAGCGACGGGCTCCATACGGGTGGCACAGATACGCAGTATTTT	CASSDGLHTGGTDTQYF	.	.	TRBV5-1	TRBJ2-3
TGTGCCAGCAGCCCTCTCCGGACAGGGACCTACGAGCAGTACTTC	CASSPLRTGTYEQYF	.	TRBD1	TRBV7-8	TRBJ2-7
TGTGCCAGCAGCTTGACGGGGAACACTGAAGCTTTCTTT	CASSLTGNTEAFF	.	.	TRBV5-8	TRBJ1-1
TGCGCCAGCAGCTTGTCTAGCGGGAGTCAGTACGAGCAGTACTTC	CASSLSSGSQYEQYF	.	TRBD2	TRBV5-1	TRBJ2-7
TGTGCCTGGAGTTTTAGGGGAAACACCATATATTTT	CAWSFRGNTIYF	few	.	TRBV30	TRBJ1-3
TGTGCCAGCAGGCAGACAGGGTCCACTGAAGCTTTCTTT	CASRQTGSTEAFF	.	TRBD1	TRBV6-5	TRBJ1-1
TGTGCCAGCAGCCTAGGGGCAGGGGGAGAAACCGGGGAGCTGTTTTTT	CASSLGAGGETGELFF	.	TRBD1	TRBV11-3	TRBJ2-2
TGTGCCAGCTCACCAAATTTGGGCGACGAGCAGTACTTC	CASSPNLGDEQYF	.	.	TRBV18	TRBJ2-7
TGTGCCAGCAGTGTCTCGGGGACAGGGGGCGGGTCTCACCGGGAAGCTTTCTTT	CASSVSGTGGGSHREAFF	.	TRBD1	TRBV2	TRBJ1-1
TGTGCCAGCAGTGAAGACGCGGGATCCTACAATGAGCAGTTCTTC	CASSEDAGSYNEQFF	.	.	TRBV6-1	TRBJ2-1
TGCGCCAGCAGCACCCAGGGGGCGACCACCGGGGAGCTGTTTTTT	CASSTQGATTGELFF	once	TRBD1	TRBV5-1	TRBJ2-2
TGTGCCAGCAGCAGGACCGGGACAGGGGACGAGACCCAGTACTTC	CASSRTGTGDETQYF	.	TRBD1	TRBV5-4	TRBJ2-5
TGTGCCAGCAGCTCCGGACGGTCGTCTAATGAAAAACTGTTTTTT	CASSSGRSSNEKLFF	once	.	TRBV7-8	TRBJ1-4
TGCGCCAGCAGCCCCGGGACAGGGTCCTCTTACTTATACAATGAGCAGTTCTTC	CASSPGTGSSYLYNEQFF	once	TRBD1	TRBV5-1	TRBJ2-1
TGTGCCAGCAGCGTGGGAGGCAGGGGATCTGAAAAACTGTTTTTT	CASSVGGRGSEKLFF	.	.	TRBV5-4	TRBJ1-4
TGTGCCATCAGTGATCGGGACGGCTGGACCGAGCAGTACTTC	CAISDRDGWTEQYF	once	.	TRBV10-3	TRBJ2-7
TGTGCCAGCAGCTCGAGGACTAGCGGGAACCAAGAGACCCAGTACTTC	CASSSRTSGNQETQYF	.	TRBD2	TRBV11-1	TRBJ2-5
TGTGCCAGCAGCTTAGCGGACAGCTACAATCAGCCCCAGCATTTT	CASSLADSYNQPQHF	.	.	TRBV7-9	TRBJ1-5
TGTGCTAGCAGCATACTCCGGGGCTCTCAGGAGACCCAGTACTTC	CASSILRGSQETQYF	.	.	TRBV7-7	TRBJ2-5
TGTGCCAGCAGCCTCCTAGCAGGAGGTCCCCTCGAGGAGCAGTTCTTC	CASSLLAGGPLEEQFF	.	.	TRBV14	TRBJ2-1
TGCAGCGCCTCGGGACAACTGAACACTGAAGCTTTCTTT	CSASGQLNTEAFF	.	.	TRBV29-1	TRBJ1-1
TGTGCCTGGAGTGTACGTTTCACAGATACGCAGTATTTT	CAWSVRFTDTQYF	.	.	TRBV30	TRBJ2-3
TGTGCCAGCAGCGTTTCCTCAGGGAACACTGAAGCTTTCTTT	CASSVSSGNTEAFF	.	.	TRBV9	TRBJ1-1
TGTGCCAGCAGCTTAGAACCAGGTGGACTCCTACCAGGGGACATTCAGTACTTC	CASSLEPGGLLPGDIQYF	.	.	TRBV11-2	TRBJ2-4
TGCGCCAGCAGCTCGGCGACAGGGAACTACAACTATGGCTACACCTTC	CASSSATGNYNYGYTF	.	TRBD1	TRBV5-1	TRBJ1-2
TGTGCCAGCCTGAGGGAGCGGGTGGGGAAGAACATTCAGTACTTC	CASLRERVGKNIQYF	medium-sized	.	TRBV6-6	TRBJ2-4
TGCGCCAGCAGCGAACGACAGGGAGTCACAGATACGCAGTATTTT	CASSERQGVTDTQYF	.	TRBD1	TRBV5-1	TRBJ2-3
TGCGCCAGCAGTGAGGCCAACTACGAGCAGTACTTC	CASSEANYEQYF	.	.	TRBV10-2	TRBJ2-7
TGTGCCAGCAGCTTAGGGCTAGCGGGAGCCTACGAGCAGTACTTC	CASSLGLAGAYEQYF	.	TRBD2	TRBV7-9	TRBJ2-7
TGCGCCAGCAGCTTGGAGGGCCGAACATTGGGGGATACGCAGTATTTT	CASSLEGRTLGDTQYF	.	.	TRBV5-1	TRBJ2-3
TGTGCCAGCAGCTTTATAGCGGGGGGCGAGCAGTACTTC	CASSFIAGGEQYF	once	TRBD2	TRBV11-3	TRBJ2-7
TGTGCCAGCAGTTCCTCGACTAGCGTAGTTTACGAGCAGTACTTC	CASSSSTSVVYEQYF	.	TRBD2	TRBV6-5	TRBJ2-7
TGTGCCAGCTCACCACAGGGGAATGGACTCTCCGGGGAGCTGTTTTTT	CASSPQGNGLSGELFF	few	.	TRBV18	TRBJ2-2
TGTGCCAGCAGCCAAAGACAGGGTAGGGCCTACGAGCAGTACTTC	CASSQRQGRAYEQYF	.	TRBD1	TRBV6-5	TRBJ2-7
TGTGCCAGCAGTGAACAGGGAGATACGCAGTATTTT	CASSEQGDTQYF	once	.	TRBV6-1	TRBJ2-3
TGTGCCAGCAGCTTTCAGGGGGCGGACTATGGCTACACCTTC	CASSFQGADYGYTF	.	TRBD1	TRBV7-9	TRBJ1-2
TGTGCCAGCTCACCACCCCTAGCGGGAGTTGGCAATGAGCAGTTCTTC	CASSPPLAGVGNEQFF	.	TRBD2	TRBV18	TRBJ2-1
TGTGCCAGCAGTTACTCGAGGACAGGGAACACCGGGGAGCTGTTTTTT	CASSYSRTGNTGELFF	.	TRBD1	TRBV6-5	TRBJ2-2
TGCAGCGTTATCGGATTCAACACTGAAGCTTTCTTT	CSVIGFNTEAFF	.	.	TRBV29-1	TRBJ1-1
TGTGCCAGCAGCCTAAATAGCTACGAGCAGTACTTC	CASSLNSYEQYF	.	.	TRBV7-8	TRBJ2-7
TGCGCCAGCAGCCAAGAAATTTTGGCGACAACTTATGGCTACACCTTC	CASSQEILATTYGYTF	.	.	TRBV4-1	TRBJ1-2
TGTGCCAGCTCACCGTCAGGCGTACCCAACTATGGCTACACCTTC	CASSPSGVPNYGYTF	.	.	TRBV18	TRBJ1-2
TGTGCCAGCAGCTTACACGGGAGCTCTGGAAACACCATATATTTT	CASSLHGSSGNTIYF	few	.	TRBV7-2	TRBJ1-3
TGTGCTAGTGGTTTTTCCCCGGCCGGGGAGCTGTTTTTT	CASGFSPAGELFF	.	.	TRBV12-5	TRBJ2-2
TGTGCCAGCAGCTTAGAAGTGCGTTCGGAGACCCAGTACTTC	CASSLEVRSETQYF	.	.	TRBV7-9	TRBJ2-5